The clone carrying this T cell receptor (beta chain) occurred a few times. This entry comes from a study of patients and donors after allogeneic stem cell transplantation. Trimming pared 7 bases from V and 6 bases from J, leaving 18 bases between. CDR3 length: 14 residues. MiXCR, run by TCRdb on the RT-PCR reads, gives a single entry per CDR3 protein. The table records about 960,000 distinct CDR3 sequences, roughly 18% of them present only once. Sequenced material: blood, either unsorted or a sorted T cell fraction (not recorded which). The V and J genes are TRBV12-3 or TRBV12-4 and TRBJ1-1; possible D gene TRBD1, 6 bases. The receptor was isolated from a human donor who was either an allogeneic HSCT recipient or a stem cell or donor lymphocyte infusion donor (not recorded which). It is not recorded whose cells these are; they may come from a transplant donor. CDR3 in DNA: TGTGCCAGCAATCCCAGGGTAGAGGGGGCTGAAGCTTTCTTT. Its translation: CASNPRVEGAEAFF.